This T cell receptor (delta chain) was retrieved from a study of Vδ1+ human thymocytes. Purity of the sorted Vdelta1+ thymocytes ranged from roughly 96% to 99.6%. Study-wide results and caveats: In the thymus, TRG and TRD repertoires looked highly polyclonal with Gaussian CDR3 lengths. TRD repertoires were essentially private, unlike widely shared TRG clonotypes. Unexpected Vdelta2 sequences could cause misinterpretation of bulk repertoire data. Unlike peripheral blood Vdelta1+ controls, thymic delta-chain sequences included approximately 21% Vdelta2 and few Vdelta3.

This clone was picked up a small number of times. What it recognizes is unknown. Germline V CDR1 and CDR2: TSWWSYY, QGS. The CDR3 runs 20 residues. Trimming cost V 2 bases and J 7 bases, with 32 bases left between them. RNA was extracted from the cells and then reverse transcribed. Multiplex PCR used pooled V-gene forward primers and a constant-region reverse primer to amplify CDR3s. TCRdb used CATT to re-call clones from the multiplex PCR reads. The sample consists of 70,000 or so delta-chain clones, 30% to 45% of them appearing once. This TCR came from a boy in the first two years of life who had congenital heart surgery. The material sequenced was Vdelta1+ gamma-delta thymocytes from the thymus. Subset meaning: FACS-sorted CD3+ TCRalphabeta- TCRVdelta1+ TCRVdelta2- thymocytes. The V call is TRDV1, the J call TRDJ1; either TRDD2 or TRDD3 may fit D (7 bases each). The CDR3 DNA sequence: TGTGCTCTTGGGGAAGACTTCCTTCCTGCGGGGGATCCAACCGACCGTAAACTCATCTTT. Its translation: CALGEDFLPAGDPTDRKLIF.